One and the same sample provided the 12 T cell receptor beta chains below, sequenced in a study of blood T cell repertoires in COVID-19. Using immunoSEQ multiplex PCR, the repertoire was profiled, and TCRdb retains in-frame clones only, with some absent. Counted here are 450,000 to 500,000 clones, approximately 83% occurring once; the ten biggest clones make up roughly 3.2%. Material: peripheral blood. These receptors were obtained from a human donor in a cohort sampled during active COVID-19.

The CDR3 region has the DNA TGCGCCAGCAGCTTGGATATAGGGACTAGCGCCTACAATGAGCAGTTCTTC. It translates to CASSLDIGTSAYNEQFF. The chain carries TRBV5-1 and TRBJ2-1; 10 bases align to TRBD2. The CDR3 extends over 17 amino acids. Trimming removed 0 bases from V and 2 bases from J; junction bases left unmatched: 5. Germline-derived CDR1 and CDR2 are SGHRS and YFSETQ.

This clone was seen a single time. This rearrangement joins TRBV27 to TRBJ2-3; D is perhaps TRBD1 (6 bases). V was pared by 2 bases and J by 2 bases, with 11 bases between. Looked up from germline, CDR1 is MNHEY and CDR2 is SMNVEV (reference sequence). This CDR3 has 15 residues. CDR3 bases: TGTGCCAGCAGTTTACAGGGGCGGGTCACAGATACGCAGTATTTT. Translated: CASSLQGRVTDTQYF.

This clone was found a few times. This chain links TRBV3-1 (or the pseudogene TRBV3-2) with TRBJ1-2; the D is unclear. The V and J ends lost 3 bases and 1 base respectively, with 9 bases between them. CDR1 and CDR2 (germline): LGHDT, YNNKEL (reference sequence). The CDR3 is 14 residues long. The CDR3 region has the DNA TGTGCCAGCAGCCACTACCGGGATAACTATGGCTACACCTTC. This gives the protein CASSHYRDNYGYTF.

This clone was detected ten times or more. The chain links TRBV28 to TRBJ1-2; D might be TRBD1 (6 bases). The CDR3 is made up of 16 amino acids. Germline V gives CDR1 MDHEN, CDR2 SYDVKM. V was clipped by 6 bases and J by 2 bases, with 19 bases between them. The CDR3 DNA reads TGTGCCAGCAGCCTCCGTGGCCCACAGGGAAACTATGGCTACACCTTC. Encoded protein: CASSLRGPQGNYGYTF.

The chain combines TRBV5-1 with TRBJ2-3, with D perhaps TRBD2 (6 bases). Germline V CDR1 and CDR2: SGHRS, YFSETQ. The CDR3 extends over 16 amino acids. Trimming removed 0 bases from V and 5 bases from J, with 16 bases in between. The CDR3 region is CASSLDSAGLGDTQYF. The CDR3 region has the DNA TGCGCCAGCAGCTTGGATTCCGCGGGACTTGGAGATACGCAGTATTTT.

This chain uses TRBV20-1 with TRBJ2-3; no definite D call. The CDR3 has 13 amino acids. Deletions cut 3 bases from V and 1 base from J, with 8 bases between. Germline CDR1 reads DFQATT; CDR2 reads SNEGSKA (reference sequence). The CDR3, as DNA: TGCAGTGCTAGTGGTTGGCGCACAGATACGCAGTATTTT. Translation: CSASGWRTDTQYF.

The gene calls are TRBV5-1 and TRBJ2-5; 7 nucleotides agree with TRBD1. With V trimmed by 4 bases and J by 4 bases, 13 bases remained unmatched. CDR3 length equals 16 residues. The germline V gene has CDR1 SGHRS and CDR2 YFSETQ. CDR3 sequence: CASSPRGDRVRETQYF. CDR3 bases: TGCGCCAGCAGCCCCCGGGGCGACAGGGTGAGAGAGACCCAGTACTTC.

The DNA for the CDR3 is TGTGCCAGCTCAGCAGGGGGAGAAACTGAAGCTTTCTTT. The encoded protein is CASSAGGETEAFF. J is TRBJ1-1 and V is TRBV18; 7 bases are a match to TRBD1. The CDR3 has 13 residues. The junction had 5 bases not matched to a gene; V was cut back by 5 bases and J by 5 bases. The germline gives CDR1 KGHSH, CDR2 LQKENI.

The V gene is TRBV6-1, the J gene TRBJ1-1, with TRBD1 identical over 9 bases. The J segment lost 2 bases and the V segment lost 3 bases, leaving 4 bases of the junction unmatched. Germline-derived CDR1 and CDR2 are MNHNS and SASEGT. CDR3 length: 15 residues. The CDR3 bases are TGTGCCAGCAGTGATTGGGGACAGGGTAACACTGAAGCTTTCTTT. The encoded protein is CASSDWGQGNTEAFF.

The chain combines TRBV30 with TRBJ1-6, with 7 bases lining up with TRBD1. This CDR3 has 16 amino acids. V shed 5 bases, J shed 7 bases, and the junction held 14 bases outside the gene matches. CDR1 is GTSNPN, CDR2 SVGIG, per germline (reference sequence). Written as DNA, the CDR3 is TGTGCCTGGGACTCCCTAACAGGGGTTGGAAATTCACCCCTCCACTTT. Translated, it gives CAWDSLTGVGNSPLHF.

This clone came up once. The rearrangement uses TRBV11-3 and TRBJ2-5, with TRBD2 identical over 11 bases. The V and J ends lost 2 bases and 5 bases, in that order; junction bases with no gene match: 1. The CDR3 has 14 amino acids. Germline-derived CDR1 and CDR2 are SGHNT and YENEEA. Here the CDR3 reads CASSLTSGSETQYF. DNA for the CDR3: TGTGCCAGCAGCTTAACTAGCGGGAGTGAGACCCAGTACTTC. Filled out from reference TRBV11-3 and TRBJ2-5, the complete variable domain reads EAGVVQSPRYKIIEKKQPVAFWCNPISGHNTLYWYLQNLGQGPELLIRYENEEAVDDSQLPKDRFSAERLKGVDSTLKIQPAELGDSAVYLCASSLTSGSETQYFGPGTRLLVL.

The rearrangement uses TRBV23-1 and TRBJ1-2; 10 bases fit TRBD1. TRBV23-1 is an ORF; its function is uncertain. The CDR3 sequence is 15 residues long. V lost 4 bases to trimming and J lost 8 bases; unmatched junction nucleotides: 10. CDR3 in DNA: TGCGCCAGCAGTCGTACGATAGGACAGGGGGACGGCTACACCTTC. Its translation: CASSRTIGQGDGYTF.